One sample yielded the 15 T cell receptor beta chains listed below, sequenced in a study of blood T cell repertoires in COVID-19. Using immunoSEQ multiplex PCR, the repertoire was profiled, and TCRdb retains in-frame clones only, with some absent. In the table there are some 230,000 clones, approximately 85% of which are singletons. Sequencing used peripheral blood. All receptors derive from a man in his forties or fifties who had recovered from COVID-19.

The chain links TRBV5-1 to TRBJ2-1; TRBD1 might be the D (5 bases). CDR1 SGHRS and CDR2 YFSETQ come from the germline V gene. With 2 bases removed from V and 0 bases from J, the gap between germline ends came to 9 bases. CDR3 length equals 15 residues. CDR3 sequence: CASSLRGRSYNEQFF. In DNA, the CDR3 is TGCGCCAGCAGCTTAAGGGGCCGCTCCTACAATGAGCAGTTCTTC.

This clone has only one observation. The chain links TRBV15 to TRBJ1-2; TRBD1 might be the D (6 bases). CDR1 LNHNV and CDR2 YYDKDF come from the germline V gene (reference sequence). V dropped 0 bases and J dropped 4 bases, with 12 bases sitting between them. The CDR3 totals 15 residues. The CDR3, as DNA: TGTGCCACCAGCAGAGATTACAGGGAAACCTATGGCTACACCTTC. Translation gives CATSRDYRETYGYTF.

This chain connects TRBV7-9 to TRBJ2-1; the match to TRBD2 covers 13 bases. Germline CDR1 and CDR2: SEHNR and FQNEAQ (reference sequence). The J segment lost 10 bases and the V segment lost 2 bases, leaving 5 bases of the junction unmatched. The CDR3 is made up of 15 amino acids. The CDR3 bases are TGTGCCAGCAGCTTACCGGGACTAGCGGGAAAGGAGCAGTTCTTC. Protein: CASSLPGLAGKEQFF.

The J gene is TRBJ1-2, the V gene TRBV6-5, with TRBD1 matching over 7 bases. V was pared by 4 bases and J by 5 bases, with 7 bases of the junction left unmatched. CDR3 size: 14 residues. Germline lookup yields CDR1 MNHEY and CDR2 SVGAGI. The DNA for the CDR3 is TGTGCCAGCAGTTCAGGGGGTATCGAATATGGCTACACCTTC. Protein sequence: CASSSGGIEYGYTF.

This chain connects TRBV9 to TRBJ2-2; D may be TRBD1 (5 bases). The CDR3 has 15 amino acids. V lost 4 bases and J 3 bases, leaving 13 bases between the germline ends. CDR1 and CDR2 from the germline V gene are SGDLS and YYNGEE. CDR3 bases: TGTGCCAGCAGCCTCCGGACACCCGACACCGGGGAGCTGTTTTTT. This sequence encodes CASSLRTPDTGELFF.

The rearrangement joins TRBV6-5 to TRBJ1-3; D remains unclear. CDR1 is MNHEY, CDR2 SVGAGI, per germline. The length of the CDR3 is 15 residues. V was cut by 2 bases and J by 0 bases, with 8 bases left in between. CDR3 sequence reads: CASSYAFVSGNTIYF. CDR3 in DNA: TGTGCCAGCAGTTACGCGTTTGTCTCTGGAAACACCATATATTTT.

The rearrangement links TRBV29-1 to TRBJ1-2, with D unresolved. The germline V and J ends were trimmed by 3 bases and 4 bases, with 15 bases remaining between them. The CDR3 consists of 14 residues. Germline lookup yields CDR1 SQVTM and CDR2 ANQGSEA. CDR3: CSVEGPAGVYGYTF. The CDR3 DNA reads TGCAGCGTTGAGGGTCCAGCCGGGGTCTATGGCTACACCTTC.

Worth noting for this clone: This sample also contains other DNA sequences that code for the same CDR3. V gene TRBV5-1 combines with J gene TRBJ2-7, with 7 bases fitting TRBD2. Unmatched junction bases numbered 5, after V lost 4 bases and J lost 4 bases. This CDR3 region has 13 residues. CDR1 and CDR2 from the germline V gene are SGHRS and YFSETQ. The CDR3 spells CASSLGEGYEQYF. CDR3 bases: TGCGCCAGCAGCCTGGGGGAGGGATACGAGCAGTACTTC.

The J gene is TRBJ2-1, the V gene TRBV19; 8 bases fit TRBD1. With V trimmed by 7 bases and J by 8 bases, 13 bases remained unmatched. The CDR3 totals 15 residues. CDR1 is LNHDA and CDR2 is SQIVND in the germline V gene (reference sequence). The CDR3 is CASTARDRSLDEQFF. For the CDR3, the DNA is TGTGCCAGTACCGCCCGGGACAGGTCATTGGATGAGCAGTTCTTC.

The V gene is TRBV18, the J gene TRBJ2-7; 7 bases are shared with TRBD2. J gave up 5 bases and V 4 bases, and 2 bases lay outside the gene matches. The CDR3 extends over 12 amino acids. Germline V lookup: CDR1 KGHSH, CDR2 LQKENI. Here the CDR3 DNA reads TGTGCCAGCTCACTGCTAGCGGACGAGCAGTACTTC. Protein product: CASSLLADEQYF.

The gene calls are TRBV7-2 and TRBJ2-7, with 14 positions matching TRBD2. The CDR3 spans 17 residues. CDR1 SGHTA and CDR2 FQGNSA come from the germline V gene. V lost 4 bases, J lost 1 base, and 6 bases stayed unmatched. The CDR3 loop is CASSSGLAGGLSYEQYF. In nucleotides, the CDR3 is TGTGCCAGCAGCTCCGGACTAGCGGGAGGCCTTTCCTACGAGCAGTACTTC.

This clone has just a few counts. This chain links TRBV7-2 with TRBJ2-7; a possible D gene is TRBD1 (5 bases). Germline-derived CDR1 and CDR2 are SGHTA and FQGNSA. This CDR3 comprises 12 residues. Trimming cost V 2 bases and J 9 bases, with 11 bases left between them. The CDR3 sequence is CASSLIGQGQYF. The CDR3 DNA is TGTGCCAGCAGCTTAATCGGGCAGGGGCAGTACTTC.

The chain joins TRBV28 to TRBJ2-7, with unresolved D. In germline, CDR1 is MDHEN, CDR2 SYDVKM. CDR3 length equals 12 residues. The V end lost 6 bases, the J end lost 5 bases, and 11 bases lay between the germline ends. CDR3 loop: CASSSSPDEQYF. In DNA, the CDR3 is TGTGCCAGCAGCTCTTCTCCCGACGAGCAGTACTTC.

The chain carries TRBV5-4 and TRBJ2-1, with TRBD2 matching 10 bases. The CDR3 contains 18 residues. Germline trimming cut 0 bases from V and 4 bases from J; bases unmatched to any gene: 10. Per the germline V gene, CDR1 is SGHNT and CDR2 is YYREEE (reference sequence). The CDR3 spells CASSLDVATSGFYNEQFF. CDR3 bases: TGTGCCAGCAGCTTGGATGTCGCGACTAGCGGGTTTTACAATGAGCAGTTCTTC. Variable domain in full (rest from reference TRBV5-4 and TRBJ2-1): ETGVTQSPTHLIKTRGQQVTLRCSSQSGHNTVSWYQQALGQGPQFIFQYYREEENGRGNFPPRFSGLQFPNYSSELNVNALELDDSALYLCASSLDVATSGFYNEQFFGPGTRLTVL.

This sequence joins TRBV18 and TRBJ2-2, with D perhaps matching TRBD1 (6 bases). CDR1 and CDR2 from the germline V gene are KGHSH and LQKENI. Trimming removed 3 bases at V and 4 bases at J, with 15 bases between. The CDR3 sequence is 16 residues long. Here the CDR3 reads CASSPRQELSTGELFF. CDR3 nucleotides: TGTGCCAGCTCACCTAGACAGGAGTTAAGCACCGGGGAGCTGTTTTTT.